One sample yielded the 21 T cell receptor beta chains listed below, sequenced in a study of blood T cell repertoires in COVID-19. Sequencing was performed with immunoSEQ multiplex PCR; in TCRdb, only in-frame clones are kept and a portion is missing. The data show about 210,000 clones, about 81% seen once. Material for sequencing was PBMCs or T cells enriched from blood (not recorded which). The receptors derive from a middle-aged man who had recovered from COVID-19.

V usage is TRBV11-2 and J usage is TRBJ2-7; TRBD2 matches at 15 bases. V shed 3 bases, J shed 9 bases, and the junction held 0 bases outside the gene matches. This CDR3 spans 13 amino acids. Germline V gives CDR1 SGHAT, CDR2 FQNNGV. The CDR3 region has the DNA TGTGCCAGCAGCTTGGGACTAGCGGGAGGGCAGTACTTC. This encodes CASSLGLAGGQYF. Based on the CDR3 plus reference TRBV11-2 and TRBJ2-7, the full variable domain is EAGVAQSPRYKIIEKRQSVAFWCNPISGHATLYWYQQILGQGPKLLIQFQNNGVVDDSQLPKDRFSAERLKGVDSTLKIQPAKLEDSAVYLCASSLGLAGGQYFGPGTRLTVT.

The CDR3 here is CATSRKTGTGGSGANVLTF. DNA for the CDR3: TGTGCCACCAGTCGCAAAACCGGGACAGGGGGCTCTGGGGCCAACGTCCTGACTTTC. The J gene is TRBJ2-6, the V gene TRBV15; 11 positions agree with TRBD1. The V segment lost 6 bases and the J segment 0 bases; nucleotides outside the gene matches: 10. The V gene's germline CDR1 is LNHNV and CDR2 YYDKDF (reference sequence). CDR3 length: 19 amino acids.

This chain connects TRBV6-5 to TRBJ2-5, with D possibly being TRBD2 (6 bases). Germline V gives CDR1 MNHEY, CDR2 SVGAGI. V lost 4 bases to trimming and J lost 1 base, with 7 bases between them. This CDR3 has 13 amino acids. CDR3 sequence reads: CASSSLAQETQYF. The CDR3 region has the DNA TGTGCCAGCAGTTCACTAGCCCAAGAGACCCAGTACTTC.

The chain couples TRBV7-8 to TRBJ1-1; tentative D call: TRBD1 (5 bases). The CDR3 spans 14 residues. V lost 1 base and J lost 5, with 11 bases in between. Germline V gives CDR1 SGHVS, CDR2 FQNEAQ. The CDR3: CASSLVFRGTEAFF. Here the CDR3 DNA reads TGTGCCAGCAGCTTAGTGTTTCGGGGGACTGAAGCTTTCTTT.

The CDR3 DNA follows: TGTGCCAGCAGTGTAAACCAACACAGAAATGTGGAGACCCAGTACTTC. It specifies CASSVNQHRNVETQYF. The chain has TRBV6-1 and TRBJ2-5; D call uncertain. The V gene lost 4 bases and the J gene lost 5 bases, with 20 bases spanning the gap. Germline V CDR1 and CDR2: MNHNS, SASEGT. This CDR3 is 16 amino acids long.

The chain recombines TRBV15 with TRBJ2-1; 9 bases agree with TRBD2. There are 15 residues in the CDR3. Germline trimming cut 6 bases from V and 5 bases from J; bases unmatched to any gene: 8. CDR1 and CDR2 (germline): LNHNV, YYDKDF (reference sequence). CDR3 sequence (DNA): TGTGCCACCAGATCGACTAGCGGAGAAAACAATGAGCAGTTCTTC. The encoded protein is CATRSTSGENNEQFF.

This chain joins TRBV5-6 and TRBJ1-4; 9 bases map to TRBD1. There are 18 residues in the CDR3. Germline values: CDR1 SGHDT, CDR2 YYEEEE. The V segment lost 1 base and the J segment 6 bases; nucleotides outside the gene matches: 13. The CDR3 is CASSLYTGGGGGDEKLFF. The CDR3 DNA is TGTGCCAGCAGCTTGTATACAGGGGGCGGTGGAGGGGATGAAAAACTGTTTTTT.

This clone was detected once. The CDR3 region has the DNA TGTGCCAGCAGTGAAGGTATTCGGGGAGGGCAGCCCCAGCATTTT. Its translation: CASSEGIRGGQPQHF. The rearrangement links TRBV6-1 to TRBJ1-5, with D unresolved. CDR3 length: 15 residues. CDR1 and CDR2 from the germline V gene are MNHNS and SASEGT. V was trimmed by 1 base and J by 7 bases, leaving 14 bases between them.

This clone was observed once. The chain links TRBV5-6 to TRBJ1-6, with TRBD1 matching over 7 bases. V dropped 1 base and J dropped 1; count of bases not matched to a gene: 5. CDR3 length: 17 amino acids. Per the germline V gene, CDR1 is SGHDT and CDR2 is YYEEEE. CDR3 sequence (DNA): TGTGCCAGCAGCTTGTCAGACAGGGCGTCCTATAATTCACCCCTCCACTTT. Translating gives CASSLSDRASYNSPLHF. The full variable domain, rest sourced from reference TRBV5-6 and TRBJ1-6, is DAGVTQSPTHLIKTRGQQVTLRCSPKSGHDTVSWYQQALGQGPQFIFQYYEEEERQRGNFPDRFSGHQFPNYSSELNVNALLLGDSALYLCASSLSDRASYNSPLHFGNGTRLTVT.

This rearrangement joins TRBV18 to TRBJ2-3, with D maybe TRBD1 (6 bases). The germline gives CDR1 KGHSH, CDR2 LQKENI. V was pared by 6 bases and J by 0 bases, with 16 bases between. The CDR3 runs to 16 residues. The CDR3 is CASSDIPGHSTDTQYF. The CDR3 bases are TGTGCCAGCTCCGACATTCCGGGACACAGCACAGATACGCAGTATTTT.

CDR3 sequence: CASSSSLLGGNEQFF. The CDR3 region has the DNA TGTGCCAGCAGCTCCTCTTTACTGGGGGGCAATGAGCAGTTCTTC. The chain employs TRBV9 and TRBJ2-1; possible D gene TRBD2, 6 bases. The germline V gene encodes CDR1 SGDLS and CDR2 YYNGEE. The V and J ends lost 4 bases and 6 bases respectively, with 17 bases between them. There are 15 residues in the CDR3.

The chain is built from TRBV5-1 and TRBJ2-3; the match to TRBD2 covers 15 bases. Germline loops: CDR1 SGHRS, CDR2 YFSETQ. The CDR3 extends over 19 amino acids. V lost 4 bases and J lost 0; bases outside the gene matches: 9. This CDR3 is CASSLRTSGRALSTDTQYF. The CDR3 DNA sequence: TGCGCCAGCAGCCTAAGGACTAGCGGGAGGGCCTTGAGCACAGATACGCAGTATTTT. Drawing the rest from reference TRBV5-1 and TRBJ2-3, the complete variable domain is KAGVTQTPRYLIKTRGQQVTLSCSPISGHRSVSWYQQTPGQGLQFLFEYFSETQRNKGNFPGRFSGRQFSNSRSEMNVSTLELGDSALYLCASSLRTSGRALSTDTQYFGPGTRLTVL.

The chain has TRBV14 and TRBJ1-2; D not resolved. The CDR3 is made up of 15 amino acids. CDR1 SGHDN and CDR2 FVKESK come from the germline V gene. Trimming took 1 base from V and 2 from J, leaving 11 bases between them. The CDR3 loop is CASSQGIPGNYGYTF. The CDR3 nucleotides read TGTGCCAGCAGCCAAGGCATTCCGGGGAACTATGGCTACACCTTC.

This clone was detected ten times or more. Distinct nucleotide sequences in the sample also encode this CDR3. This rearrangement joins TRBV7-3 to TRBJ2-7; 10 bases are shared with TRBD1. This CDR3 has 14 residues. CDR1 is SGHTA and CDR2 is FQGTGA in the germline V gene. J was trimmed by 1 base and V by 4 bases; bases with no gene match: 1. For the CDR3, the DNA is TGTGCCAGCAGCTCGGGACAGGGGTCCTACGAGCAGTACTTC. Translated, it gives CASSSGQGSYEQYF.

The gene calls are TRBV6-6 and TRBJ1-2; 7 bases align to TRBD1. The CDR3 has 16 amino acids. Germline V gene data show CDR1 as MNHNY and CDR2 as SVGAGI (reference sequence). Trimming removed 6 bases from V and 0 bases from J; junction bases left unmatched: 10. The CDR3 sequence is CASRPTGTATNYGYTF. DNA for the CDR3: TGTGCCAGCAGACCAACCGGGACAGCTACTAACTATGGCTACACCTTC.

The chain uses TRBV7-3 and TRBJ1-1; D perhaps matches TRBD1 (6 bases). The CDR3 consists of 15 residues. V was cut by 4 bases and J by 5 bases, with 17 bases left in between. The germline gives CDR1 SGHTA, CDR2 FQGTGA. CDR3 sequence: CASSSMGAPGTEAFF. CDR3 DNA: TGTGCCAGCAGCTCCATGGGGGCGCCGGGAACTGAAGCTTTCTTT. Full variable domain (outside the CDR3, taken from reference TRBV7-3 and TRBJ1-1): GAGVSQTPSNKVTEKGKYVELRCDPISGHTALYWYRQSLGQGPEFLIYFQGTGAADDSGLPNDRFFAVRPEGSVSTLKIQRTERGDSAVYLCASSSMGAPGTEAFFGQGTRLTVV.

The CDR3 DNA reads TGTGCCAGCAGCGTAGACCCCAACAGCTCTGGAAACACCATATATTTT. This translates into CASSVDPNSSGNTIYF. The chain has TRBV9 and TRBJ1-3; the D is unclear. The CDR3 has 16 residues. V was cut by 0 bases and J by 0 bases, with 10 bases left in between. The germline V gene has CDR1 SGDLS and CDR2 YYNGEE. Combining the CDR3 with reference TRBV9 and TRBJ1-3 gives the whole variable domain DSGVTQTPKHLITATGQRVTLRCSPRSGDLSVYWYQQSLDQGLQFLIQYYNGEERAKGNILERFSAQQFPDLHSELNLSSLELGDSALYFCASSVDPNSSGNTIYFGEGSWLTVV.

A note on this clone: Different DNA sequences within this sample yield the same CDR3. J is TRBJ2-7 and V is TRBV3-1 (or the pseudogene TRBV3-2); D call uncertain. This CDR3 contains 12 residues. Trimming left V 1 base short and J 3 bases short, with 4 bases between. CDR1 and CDR2 (germline): LGHDT, YNNKEL (reference sequence). CDR3 sequence reads: CASSQAGYEQYF. The CDR3 region has the DNA TGTGCCAGCAGCCAAGCAGGCTACGAGCAGTACTTC.

The CDR3 sequence is CASSPPNQPQHF. The CDR3 nucleotides read TGTGCCAGCAGTCCCCCGAATCAGCCCCAGCATTTT. The rearrangement uses TRBV6-5 and TRBJ1-5, with D unclear. Germline V lookup: CDR1 MNHEY, CDR2 SVGAGI. Deletions cut 5 bases from V and 4 bases from J, with 6 bases between. The CDR3 contains 12 residues.

The chain links TRBV6-5 to TRBJ1-5, with D perhaps TRBD1 (5 bases). V gave up 8 bases and J gave up 5 bases, with 16 bases separating them. CDR3 length: 14 residues. The germline V gene has CDR1 MNHEY and CDR2 SVGAGI. The CDR3 loop reads CASGLTGSYQPQHF. The CDR3 nucleotides read TGTGCCAGCGGATTAACAGGAAGCTATCAGCCCCAGCATTTT.

This chain joins TRBV19 and TRBJ2-3; D might be TRBD1 (6 bases). This CDR3 has 14 amino acids. V was pared by 3 bases and J by 4 bases, with 11 bases between. Per germline, CDR1 LNHDA and CDR2 SQIVND (reference sequence). CDR3 bases: TGTGCCAGTAGTATCGGACAGCCCCCAGATACGCAGTATTTT. Its translation: CASSIGQPPDTQYF.